This is a list of T cell receptor beta chains from one sample in a study of shared clonotypes between healthy human individuals. TCRdb keeps only in-frame clones here, not all; method: immunoSEQ multiplex PCR. The sample contains 600,000 or so clones, approximately 96% of which appear only once. The sample taken for sequencing was naive CD8+ T cells sorted from blood. These receptors all stem from a woman in her 30s in good health. The CDR3 runs from the conserved cysteine through the conserved F or W. D genes are given only for firm matches.

DNA: TGCAGCGGGGACAATGCGAACACCGGGGAGCTGTTTTTT; CDR3: CSGDNANTGELFF; V: TRBV29-1; J: TRBJ2-2; D: .; length: 13
DNA: TGTGCCAGCAGTTCCGAGGGGGCGCGGGAAACAGATACGCAGTATTTT; CDR3: CASSSEGARETDTQYF; V: TRBV28; J: TRBJ2-3; D: .; length: 16
DNA: TGTGCCAGCAGTGAATATGGCCAGGGAAGGGGCACTGAAGCTTTCTTT; CDR3: CASSEYGQGRGTEAFF; V: TRBV25-1; J: TRBJ1-1; D: .; length: 16
DNA: TGCGCCAGCAGCCAAGACCCAGGAGCCTACGAGCAGTACTTC; CDR3: CASSQDPGAYEQYF; V: TRBV4-1; J: TRBJ2-7; D: .; length: 14
DNA: TGTGCCACCAGCAGCGGGGACCTTATTTACTTC; CDR3: CATSSGDLIYF; V: TRBV15; J: TRBJ2-5; D: .; length: 11
DNA: TGTGCCAGCGCGGCGGGAGTAGGAGAGACCCAGTACTTC; CDR3: CASAAGVGETQYF; V: TRBV27; J: TRBJ2-5; D: TRBD2; length: 13
DNA: TGCGCCAGCAGCCAAGTTGCGGGAGTCTCCGAGCAGTACTTC; CDR3: CASSQVAGVSEQYF; V: TRBV4-1; J: TRBJ2-7; D: TRBD2; length: 14
DNA: TGTGCCAGCAGCTTAGATGCTTCGAGCTCCTACGAGCAGTACTTC; CDR3: CASSLDASSSYEQYF; V: TRBV28; J: TRBJ2-7; D: .; length: 15
DNA: TGTGCCAGCAGCTTCGACGAGCAGTACTTC; CDR3: CASSFDEQYF; V: TRBV11-2; J: TRBJ2-7; D: .; length: 10
DNA: TGTGCCAGCAGAAAGGGAGTGGGGGATAGAAACTCTGGGGCCAACGTCCTGACTTTC; CDR3: CASRKGVGDRNSGANVLTF; V: TRBV7-9; J: TRBJ2-6; D: .; length: 19
DNA: TGTGCCAGTAGTATAGGGACGGTAATGAACACTGAAGCTTTCTTT; CDR3: CASSIGTVMNTEAFF; V: TRBV19; J: TRBJ1-1; D: .; length: 15